Shown below are 26 T cell receptor beta chains from a single sample sequenced in a study of prognosis after radiotherapy for stage I lung cancer. Two-round multiplex PCR, the amplification method, yielded TCR beta CDR3 from genomic DNA. TRBV and TRBJ genes each had their own specific primers in first-round PCR. TCRdb fed the multiplex PCR reads into MiXCR, producing one record per CDR3 protein. The data hold roughly 27,000 distinct CDR3 sequences, with roughly 46% observed a single time. The material sequenced was PBMCs, taken before or after stereotactic body radiation therapy (not recorded which). These receptors all stem from a donor aged 50 or older with non-small cell lung cancer.

CDR3 residues: CASSYDEGDTIYF. The CDR3 coding sequence is TGTGCCAGCTCATACGATGAAGGGGACACCATATATTTT. V is TRBV18 and J is TRBJ1-3; possible D gene TRBD1, 5 bases. V lost 5 bases and J 8 bases, leaving 13 bases between the germline ends. The CDR3 consists of 13 residues. Germline loops: CDR1 KGHSH, CDR2 LQKENI.

This clonotype was detected once. An end of the junction differs from the germline gene, which may be a read error. The chain carries TRBV6-7 and TRBJ2-1; TRBD2 agrees at 7 bases. TRBV6-7 has ORF status, its function being uncertain. This CDR3 region has 12 residues. The CDR3 DNA reads as TGTGCCATCGAGCGGGGAAACAATGGGCAGTTCTTC. Protein sequence: CAIERGNNGQFF.

This clonotype was seen repeatedly, ten times or more. The chain combines TRBV7-2 with TRBJ1-2; 9 positions agree with TRBD1. CDR3 length: 17 amino acids. J was trimmed by 4 bases and V by 5 bases; bases with no gene match: 14. Germline V gene sequence: CDR1 SGHTA, CDR2 FQGNSA. This CDR3 reads CASSRGNPGQGVYGYTF. CDR3 nucleotides: TGTGCCAGCAGCCGGGGGAATCCGGGACAGGGTGTCTATGGCTACACCTTC.

The V gene is TRBV2, the J gene TRBJ2-3, with TRBD1 matching 9 bases. This CDR3 contains 14 residues. With V trimmed by 8 bases and J by 4 bases, 7 bases remained unmatched. Germline CDR1 reads SNHLY; CDR2 reads FYNNEI. The CDR3 spells CASVTGGPSDTQYF. The CDR3 nucleotides are TGTGCCAGCGTGACAGGGGGGCCTTCAGATACGCAGTATTTT.

This clonotype is medium-sized in the sample. V and J are TRBV6-1 and TRBJ1-1; perhaps TRBD1 as D (5 bases). Germline V lookup: CDR1 MNHNS, CDR2 SASEGT. The CDR3 sequence is 12 residues long. Trimming pared 2 bases from V and 11 bases from J, leaving 12 bases between. The CDR3 is CASSETRQRAFF. The CDR3 DNA reads TGTGCCAGCAGTGAAACCAGACAGCGTGCTTTCTTT.

Regarding this clonotype: A read error is possible here, since a much larger clone lies one base away. The CDR3 DNA is TGCAGTGCTCGACCAGGGGGCGGCTATGGCTACGCCTTC. Its protein is CSARPGGGYGYAF. The rearrangement links TRBV20-1 to TRBJ1-2; TRBD1 matches 8 bases. The CDR3 has 13 amino acids. CDR1 and CDR2 from the germline V gene are DFQATT and SNEGSKA (reference sequence).

The genes are TRBV7-9 and TRBJ2-7; perhaps TRBD2 as D (6 bases). Germline values: CDR1 SEHNR, CDR2 FQNEAQ (reference sequence). CDR3 length: 14 residues. The CDR3 coding sequence is TGTGCCAGCAGCCGAACACCGGGAGACGGAGTAACTTGGGTC. Encoded protein: CASSRTPGDGVTWV.

This clonotype has a count of ten or more. J is TRBJ2-2 and V is TRBV20-1, with 12 bases aligning to TRBD2. Trimming cost V 6 bases and J 7 bases; bases outside gene matches: 9. Germline V lookup: CDR1 DFQATT, CDR2 SNEGSKA (reference sequence). The CDR3 contains 15 residues. CDR3 sequence: CSATSSGREVGELFF. CDR3 bases: TGCAGTGCAACCTCTAGCGGGAGGGAGGTCGGGGAGCTGTTTTTT.

By its share, this clonotype is medium-sized. The rearrangement joins TRBV27 to TRBJ2-2, with D unclear. The germline V gene encodes CDR1 MNHEY and CDR2 SMNVEV (reference sequence). This CDR3 contains 15 residues. V was pared by 2 bases and J by 4 bases, with 11 bases between. The DNA for the CDR3 is TGTGCCAGCAGTTTAATGGCGGTTTCCACCGGGGAGCTGTTTTTT. Protein: CASSLMAVSTGELFF.

This clonotype occurred many times. CDR3 in amino acids: CAISDGGAFTDTQYF. CDR3 DNA sequence: TGTGCCATCAGTGACGGGGGGGCCTTCACAGATACGCAGTATTTT. The rearrangement uses TRBV10-3 and TRBJ2-3; 8 bases fit TRBD2. The trim removed 3 bases at V and 2 bases at J, leaving 4 bases unmatched. Germline values: CDR1 ENHRY, CDR2 SYGVKD. CDR3 length: 15 amino acids.

On this clonotype itself: One end of the junction does not line up with germline, which may come from a read error. The V gene is TRBV6-6, the J gene TRBJ2-2, with D possibly TRBD2 on 5 matching bases. This CDR3 region has 14 residues. The V gene's germline CDR1 is MNHNY and CDR2 SVGAGI (reference sequence). Here the CDR3 reads CASSYSSSIVELFF. The CDR3 DNA reads as TGTGCCAGCAGTTACTCGTCTAGCATCGTGGAGCTTTTTTTT.

As regards this clonotype: A read error likely explains this, since a far larger clone differs by one base. The chain employs TRBV6-2 or TRBV6-3 and TRBJ2-7; D might be TRBD2 (5 bases). Trimming cost V 7 bases and J 3 bases, with 19 bases left between them. CDR3 length equals 15 residues. Germline assignment: CDR1 MNHEY and CDR2 SVGEGT. The CDR3 spells CASTEGSVSSYEQYF. CDR3 in DNA: TGTGCCAGCACTGAGGGTAGCGTGAGTAGCTACGAGCAGTACTTC.

About this clonotype itself: One junction end disagrees with the germline gene, perhaps due to a read error. The chain employs TRBV12-5 and TRBJ2-1; 7 nucleotides align to TRBD2. This CDR3 is built from 15 residues. Germline loops: CDR1 LGHNT, CDR2 FRNRAP. The CDR3 sequence is CASGSGTIGSNDQFF. The CDR3 region has the DNA TGTGCTAGTGGTAGCGGGACTATCGGGAGCAATGATCAGTTCTTC.

Points on this clonotype: A read error may produce the germline difference seen at one junction end. The chain has TRBV27 and TRBJ2-7; D possibly corresponds to TRBD2 (5 bases). The CDR3 sequence is 15 residues long. Germline lookup yields CDR1 MNHEY and CDR2 SMNVEV (reference sequence). Here the CDR3 DNA reads TGTGCCAGCAGTCCCGGGATTTCTGGATCTTACGATCAGTACTTC. This gives the protein CASSPGISGSYDQYF.

The chain carries TRBV27 and TRBJ1-5; the D is unclear. Germline-derived CDR1 and CDR2 are MNHEY and SMNVEV (reference sequence). Trimming took off 5 bases at V and 7 bases at J, with 9 bases between the two ends. This CDR3 region has 12 residues. CDR3 in DNA: TGTGCCAGCAGTCACACGGGGCAGCCCCAGCATTTT. It codes for CASSHTGQPQHF.

This clonotype was observed many times. J is TRBJ2-2 and V is TRBV7-9; maybe TRBD2 (6 bases). The CDR3 contains 15 residues. CDR1 and CDR2 from the germline V gene are SEHNR and FQNEAQ (reference sequence). V lost 5 bases, J lost 8 bases, and 18 bases lay in between. The CDR3 bases are TGTGCCAGCAGCCTCGGGACTGGACTATCTGGGGAGCTGTTTTTT. This gives the protein CASSLGTGLSGELFF.

This clonotype was counted at least ten times. The J gene is TRBJ1-2, the V gene TRBV30; 7 nucleotides line up with TRBD1. CDR3 length: 15 residues. The V and J ends lost 2 bases and 5 bases, in that order; junction bases with no gene match: 11. Germline V lookup: CDR1 GTSNPN, CDR2 SVGIG (reference sequence). CDR3 residues: CAWSSPADRDYGYTF. Written as DNA, the CDR3 is TGTGCCTGGAGTTCCCCCGCAGACAGGGATTATGGCTACACCTTC.

This clonotype was seen more than once but under ten times. This likely came from a read error, as a far larger clone is one base away. The gene calls are TRBV6-1 and TRBJ1-6; D ambiguous. Germline V gene sequence: CDR1 MNHNS, CDR2 SASEGT. Between the trimmed V and J ends, which lost 7 bases and 12 bases, there was a span of 10 bases. The CDR3 totals 11 residues. This CDR3 reads CASIEWEPLHF. In nucleotides, the CDR3 is TGTGCCAGCATTGAGTGGGAACCCCTCCACTTT.

This clonotype has at least ten counts. The V gene is TRBV5-4, the J gene TRBJ2-7; weak D call: TRBD2 (5 bases). Germline CDR1 is SGHNT and CDR2 is YYREEE (reference sequence). V was shortened by 4 bases and J by 6 bases, with 17 bases between the two germline ends. This CDR3 is 14 amino acids long. The CDR3 DNA reads TGTGCCAGCAGCCCCGGACTTAGCTGGGCCGAGCAGTACTTC. It codes for CASSPGLSWAEQYF.

This clonotype has a handful of counts. The genes are TRBV28 and TRBJ2-2; D not resolved. The CDR3 is made up of 14 amino acids. V dropped 7 bases and J dropped 9 bases, with 18 bases sitting between them. CDR1 is MDHEN, CDR2 SYDVKM, per germline. Here the CDR3 DNA reads TGTGCCAGCACCTTATACCAGAGTGATCGGGAGCTGTTTTTT. Residues: CASTLYQSDRELFF.

This clonotype has ten or more counts. The chain links TRBV27 to TRBJ2-3; 7 bases match TRBD2. This CDR3 spans 16 amino acids. Per germline, CDR1 MNHEY and CDR2 SMNVEV (reference sequence). J gave up 5 bases and V 3 bases, and 11 bases lay outside the gene matches. Here the CDR3 DNA reads TGTGCCAGCAGTTTTCCTCCCGGGACTACCCGAGATACGCAGTATTTT. Encoded protein: CASSFPPGTTRDTQYF.

This chain uses TRBV6-1 with TRBJ1-1, with TRBD1 matching 12 bases. Trimming took 4 bases from V and 5 from J; bases not matched to a gene: 8. In germline, CDR1 is MNHNS, CDR2 SASEGT. This CDR3 is built from 16 residues. This CDR3 is CASSAHGTGGITEAFF. CDR3 sequence (DNA): TGTGCCAGCAGTGCCCACGGGACAGGGGGCATAACTGAAGCTTTCTTT.

This clonotype was counted at least ten times. This chain connects TRBV20-1 to TRBJ2-4; TRBD2 matches at 10 bases. CDR1 and CDR2 from the germline V gene are DFQATT and SNEGSKA (reference sequence). CDR3 length: 15 residues. The J segment lost 8 bases and the V segment lost 6 bases, leaving 13 bases of the junction unmatched. CDR3 loop: CSATRAGGPQDIQYF. In DNA form, the CDR3 reads TGCAGTGCCACCCGAGCGGGAGGGCCTCAGGACATTCAGTACTTC.

Concerning this clonotype itself: A far larger clone is a single base away, which makes a read error likely. Written as DNA, the CDR3 is TGTGCCAGCAGTTACAAGCAACTGTTTTTT. Translating gives CASSYKQLFF. The chain is built from TRBV6-1 and TRBJ1-4; D is unclear. CDR3 length equals 10 residues. The germline CDR1 and CDR2 sequences are MNHNS and SASEGT. Between the trimmed V and J ends, which lost 5 bases and 12 bases, there was a span of 7 bases.

J is TRBJ2-6 and V is TRBV6-1; D not certain. This CDR3 region has 15 residues. Germline V gene lookup returns CDR1 MNHNS and CDR2 SASEGT. Trimming removed 8 bases at V and 0 bases at J, with 11 bases between. DNA for the CDR3: TGTGCCAGCGTCGACCGCAGCTCTGGGGCCAACGTCCTGACTTTC. This sequence encodes CASVDRSSGANVLTF.

This chain connects TRBV5-1 to TRBJ2-1, with 7 bases identical to TRBD2. The germline V gene has CDR1 SGHRS and CDR2 YFSETQ. The CDR3 extends over 17 amino acids. J was trimmed by 0 bases and V by 3 bases; bases with no gene match: 9. The CDR3 region has the DNA TGCGCCAGCAGCTCGATGCTAGCGGTTAGCTCCTACAATGAGCAGTTCTTC. Translating gives CASSSMLAVSSYNEQFF.